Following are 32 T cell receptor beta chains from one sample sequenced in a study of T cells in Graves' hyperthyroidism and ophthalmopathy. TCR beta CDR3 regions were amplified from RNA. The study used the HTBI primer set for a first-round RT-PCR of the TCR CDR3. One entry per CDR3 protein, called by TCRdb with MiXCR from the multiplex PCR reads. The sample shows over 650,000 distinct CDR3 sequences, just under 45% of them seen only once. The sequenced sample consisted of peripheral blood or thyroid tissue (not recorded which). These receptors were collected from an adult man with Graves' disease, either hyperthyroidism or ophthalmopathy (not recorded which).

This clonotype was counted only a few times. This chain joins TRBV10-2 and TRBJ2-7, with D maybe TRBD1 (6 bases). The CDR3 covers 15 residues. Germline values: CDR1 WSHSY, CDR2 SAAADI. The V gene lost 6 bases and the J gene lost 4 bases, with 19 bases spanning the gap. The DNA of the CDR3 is TGCGCCAGCAGCTCAACAGGGATGGGTAGGTACGAGCAGTACTTC. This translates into CASSSTGMGRYEQYF.

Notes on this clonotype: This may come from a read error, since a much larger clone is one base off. CDR3 in amino acids: CAISLVGDSNQPQHF. CDR3 nucleotides: TGTGCCATCAGCTTAGTAGGGGATAGCAATCAGCCCCAGCATTTT. The chain has TRBV10-3 and TRBJ1-5, with D maybe TRBD1 (5 bases). The ends were cut back, 6 bases at V and 0 bases at J, with 12 bases in the middle. This CDR3 comprises 15 residues. Per the germline V gene, CDR1 is ENHRY and CDR2 is SYGVKD.

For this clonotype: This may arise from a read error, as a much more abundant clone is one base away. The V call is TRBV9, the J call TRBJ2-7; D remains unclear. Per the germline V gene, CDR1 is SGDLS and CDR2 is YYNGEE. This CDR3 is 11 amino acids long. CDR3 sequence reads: CAGSVDGEQYF. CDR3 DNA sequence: TGTGCCGGCAGCGTAGACGGCGAGCAGTACTTC.

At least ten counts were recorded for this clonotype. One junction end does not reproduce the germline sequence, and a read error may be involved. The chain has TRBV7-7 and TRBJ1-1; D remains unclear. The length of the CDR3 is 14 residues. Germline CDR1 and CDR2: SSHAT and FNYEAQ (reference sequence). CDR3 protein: CASSPDVGLTEAFF. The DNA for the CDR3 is TGTGCTAGCAGCCCTGACGTGGGGTTAACTGAAGCTTTCTTT.

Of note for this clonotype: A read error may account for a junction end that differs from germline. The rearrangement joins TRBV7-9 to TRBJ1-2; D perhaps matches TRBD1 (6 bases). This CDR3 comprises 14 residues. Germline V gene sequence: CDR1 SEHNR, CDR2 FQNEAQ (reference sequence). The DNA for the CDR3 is TGCGCCAGCAGCCCCTTTCCGGGGGCGGATGGCTACACCTTC. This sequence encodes CASSPFPGADGYTF.

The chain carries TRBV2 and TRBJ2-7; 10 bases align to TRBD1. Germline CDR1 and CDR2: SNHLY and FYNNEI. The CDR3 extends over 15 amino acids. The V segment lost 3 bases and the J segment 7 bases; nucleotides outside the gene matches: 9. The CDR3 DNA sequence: TGTGCCAGCAGTGATCCGGGACAGGGGAGGAATGAGCAGTACTTC. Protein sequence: CASSDPGQGRNEQYF.

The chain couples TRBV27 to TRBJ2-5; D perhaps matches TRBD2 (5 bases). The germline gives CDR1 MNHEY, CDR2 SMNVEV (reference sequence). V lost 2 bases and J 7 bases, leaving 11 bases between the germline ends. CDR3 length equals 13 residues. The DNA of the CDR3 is TGTGCCAGCAGTTTAGGTAGTGGAGGGACCCAGTACTTC. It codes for CASSLGSGGTQYF.

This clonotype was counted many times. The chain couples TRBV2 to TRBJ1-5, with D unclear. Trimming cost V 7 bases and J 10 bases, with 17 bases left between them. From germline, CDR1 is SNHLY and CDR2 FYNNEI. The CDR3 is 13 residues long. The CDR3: CASTTIDGYPQHF. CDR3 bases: TGTGCCAGCACTACTATTGACGGATACCCCCAGCATTTT.

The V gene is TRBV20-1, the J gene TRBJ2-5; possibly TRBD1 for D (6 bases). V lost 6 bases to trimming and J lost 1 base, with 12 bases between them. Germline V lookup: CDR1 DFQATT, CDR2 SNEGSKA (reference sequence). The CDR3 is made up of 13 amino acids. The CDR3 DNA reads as TGCAGTGCCCCTTCGGACAGCCAAGAGACCCAGTACTTC. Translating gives CSAPSDSQETQYF.

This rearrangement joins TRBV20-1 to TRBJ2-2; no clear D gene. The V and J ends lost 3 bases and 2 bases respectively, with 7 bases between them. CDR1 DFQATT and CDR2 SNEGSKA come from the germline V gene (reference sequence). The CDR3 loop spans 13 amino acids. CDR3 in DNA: TGCAGTGCTAGTGCCAGAAACACCGGGGAGCTGTTTTTT. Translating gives CSASARNTGELFF.

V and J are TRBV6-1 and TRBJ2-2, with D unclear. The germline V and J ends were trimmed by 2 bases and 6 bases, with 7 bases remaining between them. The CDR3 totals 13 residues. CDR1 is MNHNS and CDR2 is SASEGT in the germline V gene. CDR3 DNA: TGTGCCAGCAGTGAAAGGGATCCCGGGGAGCTGTTTTTT. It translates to CASSERDPGELFF.

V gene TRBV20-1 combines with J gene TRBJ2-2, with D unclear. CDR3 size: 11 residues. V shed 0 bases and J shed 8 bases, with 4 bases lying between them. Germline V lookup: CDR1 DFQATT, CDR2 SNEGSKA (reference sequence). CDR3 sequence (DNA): TGCAGTGCTAGAGACGAGGGGGAGCTGTTTTTT. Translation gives CSARDEGELFF.

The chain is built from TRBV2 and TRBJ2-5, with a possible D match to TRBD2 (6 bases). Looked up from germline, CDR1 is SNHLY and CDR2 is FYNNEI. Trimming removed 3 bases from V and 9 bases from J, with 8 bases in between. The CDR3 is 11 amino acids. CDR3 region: CASSDGGAQYF. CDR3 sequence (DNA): TGTGCCAGCAGTGATGGAGGGGCCCAGTACTTC.

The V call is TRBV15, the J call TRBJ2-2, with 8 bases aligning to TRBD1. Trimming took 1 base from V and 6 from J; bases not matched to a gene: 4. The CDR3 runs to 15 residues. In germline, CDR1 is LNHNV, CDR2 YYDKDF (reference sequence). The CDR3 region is CATSRVLQGAGELFF. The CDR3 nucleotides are TGTGCCACCAGCAGAGTATTACAGGGGGCCGGGGAGCTGTTTTTT.

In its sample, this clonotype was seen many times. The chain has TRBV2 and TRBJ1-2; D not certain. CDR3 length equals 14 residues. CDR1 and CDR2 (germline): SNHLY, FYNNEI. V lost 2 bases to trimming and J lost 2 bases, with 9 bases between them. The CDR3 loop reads CASSETLGNYGYTF. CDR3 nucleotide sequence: TGTGCCAGCAGTGAAACGCTGGGGAACTATGGCTACACCTTC.

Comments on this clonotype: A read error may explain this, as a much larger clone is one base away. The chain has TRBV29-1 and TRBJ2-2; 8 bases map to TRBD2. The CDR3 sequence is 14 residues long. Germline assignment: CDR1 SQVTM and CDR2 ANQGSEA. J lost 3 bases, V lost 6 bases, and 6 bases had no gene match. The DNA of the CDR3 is TGCAGCGTGGGGACTAGTGCGGACACCGGGGAGCTGTTTTTT. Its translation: CSVGTSADTGELFF.

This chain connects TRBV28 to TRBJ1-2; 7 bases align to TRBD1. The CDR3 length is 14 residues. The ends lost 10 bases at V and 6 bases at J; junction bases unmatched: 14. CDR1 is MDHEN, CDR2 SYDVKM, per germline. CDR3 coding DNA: TGTGCCATTCCTTCTCAGGGGGGGGCGGATGGCTACACCTTC. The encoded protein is CAIPSQGGADGYTF.

The CDR3 protein is CASSFRDRGESEQYF. The CDR3 nucleotides are TGTGCCAGCAGTTTTCGGGACAGGGGTGAGTCCGAGCAGTACTTC. The chain carries TRBV12-3 or TRBV12-4 and TRBJ2-7, with TRBD1 identical over 10 bases. V gave up 3 bases and J gave up 6 bases; unmatched junction bases: 8. The CDR3 length is 15 residues.

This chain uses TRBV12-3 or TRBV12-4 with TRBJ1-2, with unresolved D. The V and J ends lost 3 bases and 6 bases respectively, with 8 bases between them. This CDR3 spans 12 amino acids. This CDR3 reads CASSFLGDGYTF. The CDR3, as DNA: TGTGCCAGCAGTTTTCTCGGGGATGGCTACACCTTC.

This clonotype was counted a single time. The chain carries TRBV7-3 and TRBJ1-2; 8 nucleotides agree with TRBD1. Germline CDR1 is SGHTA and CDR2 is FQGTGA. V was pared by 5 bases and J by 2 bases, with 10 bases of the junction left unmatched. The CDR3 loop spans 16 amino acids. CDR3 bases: TGTGCCAGCAGCCAAGCAGGGGGCGCAGGCAACTATGGCTACACCTTC. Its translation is CASSQAGGAGNYGYTF.

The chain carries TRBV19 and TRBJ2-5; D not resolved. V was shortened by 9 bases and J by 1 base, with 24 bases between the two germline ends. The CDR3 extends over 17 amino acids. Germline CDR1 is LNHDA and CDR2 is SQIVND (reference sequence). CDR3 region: CASSGHLVGTGQETQYF. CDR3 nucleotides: TGTGCCAGCAGTGGCCACCTAGTCGGTACCGGCCAAGAGACCCAGTACTTC.

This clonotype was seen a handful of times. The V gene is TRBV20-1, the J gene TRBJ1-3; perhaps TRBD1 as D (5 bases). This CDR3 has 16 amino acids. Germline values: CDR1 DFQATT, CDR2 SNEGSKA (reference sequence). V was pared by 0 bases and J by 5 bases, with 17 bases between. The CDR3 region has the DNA TGCAGTGCTAGAGATGTCGCCAGGGAAAGGCGAAACACCATATATTTT. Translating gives CSARDVARERRNTIYF.

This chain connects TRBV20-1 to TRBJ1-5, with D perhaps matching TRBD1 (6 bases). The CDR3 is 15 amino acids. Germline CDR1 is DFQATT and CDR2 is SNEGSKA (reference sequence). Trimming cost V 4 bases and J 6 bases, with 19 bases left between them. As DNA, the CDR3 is TGCAGTGCTACGACCGGACAGATTAGTAGTCAGCCCCAGCATTTT. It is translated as CSATTGQISSQPQHF.

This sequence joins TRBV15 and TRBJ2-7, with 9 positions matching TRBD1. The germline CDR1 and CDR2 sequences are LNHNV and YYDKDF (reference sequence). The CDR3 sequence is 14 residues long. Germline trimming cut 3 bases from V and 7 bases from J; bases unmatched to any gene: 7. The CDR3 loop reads CATSRTGGVWEQYF. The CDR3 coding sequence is TGTGCCACCAGCAGGACAGGGGGTGTATGGGAGCAGTACTTC.

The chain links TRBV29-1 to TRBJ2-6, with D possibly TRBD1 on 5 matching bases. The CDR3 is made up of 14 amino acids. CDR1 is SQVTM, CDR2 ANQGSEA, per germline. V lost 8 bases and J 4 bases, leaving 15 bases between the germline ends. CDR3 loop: CSLGAGRGANVLTF. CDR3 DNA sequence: TGCAGCTTAGGGGCAGGGCGGGGGGCCAACGTCCTGACTTTC.

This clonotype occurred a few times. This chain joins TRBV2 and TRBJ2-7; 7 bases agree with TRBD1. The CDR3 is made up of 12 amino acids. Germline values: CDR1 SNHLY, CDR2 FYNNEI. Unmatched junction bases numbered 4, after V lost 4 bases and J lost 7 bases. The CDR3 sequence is CASSGQGTEQYF. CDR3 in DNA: TGTGCCAGCAGTGGACAGGGAACAGAGCAGTACTTC.

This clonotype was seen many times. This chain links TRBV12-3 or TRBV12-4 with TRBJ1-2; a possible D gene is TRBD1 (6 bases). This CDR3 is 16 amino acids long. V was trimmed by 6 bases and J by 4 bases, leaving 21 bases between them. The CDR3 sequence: CASSLGGGLESYGYTF. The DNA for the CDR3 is TGTGCCAGCAGCCTCGGCGGGGGGCTGGAGAGCTATGGCTACACCTTC.

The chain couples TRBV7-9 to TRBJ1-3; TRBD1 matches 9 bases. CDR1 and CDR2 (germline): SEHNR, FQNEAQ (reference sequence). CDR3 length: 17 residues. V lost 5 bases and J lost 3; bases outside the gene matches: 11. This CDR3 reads CASSPMNRGPLGNTIYF. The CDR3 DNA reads TGTGCCAGCAGCCCGATGAACAGGGGGCCGCTTGGAAACACCATATATTTT.

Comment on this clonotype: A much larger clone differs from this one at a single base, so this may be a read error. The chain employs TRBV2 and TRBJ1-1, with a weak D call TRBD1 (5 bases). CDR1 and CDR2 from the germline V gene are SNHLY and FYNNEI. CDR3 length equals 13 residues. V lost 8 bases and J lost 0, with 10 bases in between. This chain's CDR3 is CASPAGMNTEAFF. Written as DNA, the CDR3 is TGTGCCAGCCCTGCAGGGATGAACACTGAAGCTTTCTTT.

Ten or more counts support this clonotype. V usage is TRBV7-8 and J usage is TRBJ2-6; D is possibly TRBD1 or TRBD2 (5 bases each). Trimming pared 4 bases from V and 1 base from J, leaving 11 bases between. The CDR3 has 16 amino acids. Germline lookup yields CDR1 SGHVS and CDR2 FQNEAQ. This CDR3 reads CASSSRWGSGANVLTF. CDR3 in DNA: TGTGCCAGCAGCTCTAGATGGGGGTCTGGGGCCAACGTCCTGACTTTC.

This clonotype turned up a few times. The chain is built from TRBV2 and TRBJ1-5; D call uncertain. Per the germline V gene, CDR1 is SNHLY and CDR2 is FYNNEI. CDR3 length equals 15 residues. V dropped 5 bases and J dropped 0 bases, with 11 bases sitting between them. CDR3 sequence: CASSKEWGSNQPQHF. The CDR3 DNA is TGTGCCAGCAGTAAGGAGTGGGGTAGCAATCAGCCCCAGCATTTT.

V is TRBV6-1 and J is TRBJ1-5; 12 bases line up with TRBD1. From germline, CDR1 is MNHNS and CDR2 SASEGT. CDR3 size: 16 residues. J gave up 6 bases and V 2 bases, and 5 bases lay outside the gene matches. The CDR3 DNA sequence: TGTGCCAGCAGTGAAAGCGGGACAGGGGGCCTTCAGCCCCAGCATTTT. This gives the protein CASSESGTGGLQPQHF.